Following are 19 T cell receptor beta chains from one sample sequenced in a study of T cell responses to AZD1222 COVID-19 vaccine. Clones were read by immunoSEQ multiplex PCR, and TCRdb kept only the in-frame ones, dropping some. The repertoire holds some 98,000 clones, with approximately 90% as singletons. Sequences were derived from peripheral blood, sampled on day 0 of AZD1222 vaccination. The origin of the receptors is an adult in good health.

The CDR3 region has the DNA TGTGCCAGCAGCCCCCCCTCCTACAATGAGCAGTTCTTC. Translation gives CASSPPSYNEQFF. The chain is built from TRBV11-2 and TRBJ2-1; D is undetermined. Trimming shortened V by 5 bases and J by 0 bases, and 5 bases separated the two germline ends. Germline values: CDR1 SGHAT, CDR2 FQNNGV. The CDR3 length is 13 residues.

The chain uses TRBV7-8 and TRBJ1-2, with a possible D match to TRBD1 (6 bases). This CDR3 spans 15 amino acids. V shed 5 bases and J shed 5 bases, with 18 bases lying between them. Germline V CDR1 and CDR2: SGHVS, FQNEAQ. The chain's CDR3 is CASSETGLAGYGYTF. CDR3 DNA sequence: TGTGCCAGCAGCGAAACAGGGTTAGCGGGATATGGCTACACCTTC.

The CDR3 region is CASTNAGYSPLHF. DNA for the CDR3: TGTGCCAGCACCAATGCGGGGTACTCACCCCTCCACTTT. V and J are TRBV28 and TRBJ1-6; D is uncertain. This CDR3 is 13 amino acids long. Germline V gives CDR1 MDHEN, CDR2 SYDVKM. V gave up 7 bases and J gave up 10 bases, with 14 bases separating them.

The genes are TRBV28 and TRBJ1-5, with 8 bases fitting TRBD1. Germline V CDR1 and CDR2: MDHEN, SYDVKM. With V trimmed by 4 bases and J by 1 base, 3 bases remained unmatched. CDR3 length: 15 amino acids. CDR3 residues: CASSSQGVSNQPQHF. The DNA for the CDR3 is TGTGCCAGCAGTTCACAGGGGGTGAGCAATCAGCCCCAGCATTTT.

This clone was detected a few times. The chain employs TRBV19 and TRBJ1-2, with D possibly TRBD1 on 5 matching bases. The CDR3 consists of 15 residues. Germline loops: CDR1 LNHDA, CDR2 SQIVND (reference sequence). Trimming took 7 bases from V and 3 from J, leaving 18 bases between them. The CDR3: CASTPIPPGHYGYTF. CDR3 sequence (DNA): TGTGCCAGTACCCCGATCCCTCCGGGGCACTATGGCTACACCTTC.

In DNA form, the CDR3 reads TGTGCCAGCAGCCCGCGGACAGGCCGATTTCACTACGAGCAGTACTTC. It is translated as CASSPRTGRFHYEQYF. The chain combines TRBV28 with TRBJ2-7; 7 nucleotides align to TRBD1. This CDR3 is 16 amino acids long. Trimming took 6 bases from V and 3 from J; bases not matched to a gene: 14. CDR1 is MDHEN and CDR2 is SYDVKM in the germline V gene.

A few counts support this clone. The chain employs TRBV15 and TRBJ2-7, with TRBD2 matching 10 bases. Trimming took 0 bases from V and 1 from J; bases not matched to a gene: 3. Germline values: CDR1 LNHNV, CDR2 YYDKDF (reference sequence). CDR3 length equals 16 residues. This CDR3 reads CATSRELSGRSYEQYF. CDR3 sequence (DNA): TGTGCCACCAGCAGAGAACTTAGCGGGAGGTCCTACGAGCAGTACTTC.

The chain links TRBV18 to TRBJ1-5; perhaps TRBD1 as D (6 bases). V lost 2 bases and J lost 2, with 16 bases in between. CDR1 KGHSH and CDR2 LQKENI come from the germline V gene. The CDR3 length is 17 residues. The CDR3 DNA reads TGTGCCAGCTCACCAAGATCACAGGGACAAGGCAATCAGCCCCAGCATTTT. Amino acid sequence: CASSPRSQGQGNQPQHF.

In this sample, this clone turned up once. V usage is TRBV6-4 and J usage is TRBJ2-3; no reliable D call. This CDR3 spans 15 amino acids. V was shortened by 0 bases and J by 0 bases, with 7 bases between the two germline ends. Germline loops: CDR1 MRHNA, CDR2 SNTAGT. The CDR3: CASSDSTSSTDTQYF. CDR3 nucleotide sequence: TGTGCCAGCAGTGACTCGACCTCTAGCACAGATACGCAGTATTTT.

The chain employs TRBV5-1 and TRBJ2-1; D may be TRBD1 or TRBD2 (5 bases each). This CDR3 has 14 amino acids. Trimming shortened V by 5 bases and J by 5 bases, and 14 bases separated the two germline ends. Germline V lookup: CDR1 SGHRS, CDR2 YFSETQ. The CDR3 DNA is TGCGCCAGCAGTGGGACGGGGAAACACAATGAGCAGTTCTTC. Translation: CASSGTGKHNEQFF.

This chain uses TRBV2 with TRBJ2-3; perhaps TRBD2 as D (5 bases). The CDR3 covers 13 residues. Trimming stripped 7 bases from V and 2 bases from J, with 10 bases between. The germline CDR1 and CDR2 sequences are SNHLY and FYNNEI. DNA of the CDR3: TGTGCCAGCACTAGCTCCTTCACAGATACGCAGTATTTT. Translated, it gives CASTSSFTDTQYF. The complete variable domain, with remaining parts taken from reference TRBV2 and TRBJ2-3, reads EPEVTQTPSHQVTQMGQEVILRCVPISNHLYFYWYRQILGQKVEFLVSFYNNEISEKSEIFDDQFSVERPDGSNFTLKIRSTKLEDSAMYFCASTSSFTDTQYFGPGTRLTVL.

The chain links TRBV7-2 to TRBJ2-5; D not resolved. The CDR3 is 15 residues long. Germline loops: CDR1 SGHTA, CDR2 FQGNSA. V gave up 2 bases and J gave up 5 bases, with 15 bases separating them. The CDR3 loop reads CASSLSFLTRETQYF. The CDR3 DNA reads as TGTGCCAGCAGCTTAAGTTTTCTCACCCGGGAGACCCAGTACTTC. Based on the CDR3 plus reference TRBV7-2 and TRBJ2-5, the full variable domain is GAGVSQSPSNKVTEKGKDVELRCDPISGHTALYWYRQSLGQGLEFLIYFQGNSAPDKSGLPSDRFSAERTGGSVSTLTIQRTQQEDSAVYLCASSLSFLTRETQYFGPGTRLLVL.

The J gene is TRBJ2-7, the V gene TRBV7-8, with D tentatively TRBD2 (5 bases). This CDR3 spans 15 amino acids. The germline V gene encodes CDR1 SGHVS and CDR2 FQNEAQ. Trimming removed 6 bases from V and 7 bases from J, with 22 bases in between. As DNA, the CDR3 is TGTGCCAGCAGTTCTTTAGAGAGTCCTACTAGAGAGCAGTACTTC. It is translated as CASSSLESPTREQYF.

As for this clone: Within the sample, other DNA sequences also encode this same CDR3. In nucleotides, the CDR3 is TGTGCCAGCAGTTACTCGACAGGGACTGAAGCTTTCTTT. Its protein product is CASSYSTGTEAFF. The rearrangement links TRBV6-5 to TRBJ1-1, with TRBD1 identical over 7 bases. The germline V gene has CDR1 MNHEY and CDR2 SVGAGI. V trimming: 0 bases; J trimming: 5 bases; junction bases outside the gene matches: 0. This CDR3 is 13 amino acids long.

The chain combines TRBV24-1 with TRBJ2-5, with TRBD1 matching 8 bases. The CDR3 consists of 17 residues. After removal of 4 bases from V and 5 bases from J, the junction contained 14 bases not matched to a gene. Germline CDR1 and CDR2: KGHDR and SFDVKD. In DNA, the CDR3 is TGTGCCACCAGTGACTCTCCGCAGGGGGCGGATCGGGAGACCCAGTACTTC. It yields the protein CATSDSPQGADRETQYF.

This chain connects TRBV4-1 to TRBJ2-1; D gene uncertain. The V gene's germline CDR1 is MGHRA and CDR2 YSYEKL. Trimming cost V 0 bases and J 3 bases, with 3 bases left between them. The length of the CDR3 is 13 residues. The CDR3 sequence: CASSQELYNEQFF. In DNA, the CDR3 is TGCGCCAGCAGCCAAGAACTCTACAATGAGCAGTTCTTC.

This clone was recorded once. The V gene is TRBV6-5, the J gene TRBJ2-7, with D perhaps TRBD1 (6 bases). CDR1 is MNHEY, CDR2 SVGAGI, per germline. Trimming pared 6 bases from V and 2 bases from J, leaving 17 bases between. The CDR3 extends over 15 amino acids. CDR3 region: CASSRTDTLAYEQYF. Written as DNA, the CDR3 is TGTGCCAGCAGCCGGACAGACACACTCGCCTACGAGCAGTACTTC.

J is TRBJ1-5 and V is TRBV7-2; no reliable D call. Deletions cut 1 base from V and 2 bases from J, with 12 bases between. Looked up from germline, CDR1 is SGHTA and CDR2 is FQGNSA. The CDR3 contains 16 residues. Here the CDR3 reads CASSLVGGKGNQPQHF. DNA of the CDR3: TGTGCCAGCAGCTTAGTGGGTGGGAAGGGCAATCAGCCCCAGCATTTT.

The V and J genes are TRBV6-5 and TRBJ2-1; D is unresolved. CDR1 is MNHEY and CDR2 is SVGAGI in the germline V gene. The V and J ends lost 7 bases and 0 bases respectively, with 10 bases between them. The CDR3 consists of 14 residues. CDR3 protein: CASNGRSSYNEQFF. The CDR3 DNA is TGTGCCAGCAACGGCAGGAGCTCCTACAATGAGCAGTTCTTC.